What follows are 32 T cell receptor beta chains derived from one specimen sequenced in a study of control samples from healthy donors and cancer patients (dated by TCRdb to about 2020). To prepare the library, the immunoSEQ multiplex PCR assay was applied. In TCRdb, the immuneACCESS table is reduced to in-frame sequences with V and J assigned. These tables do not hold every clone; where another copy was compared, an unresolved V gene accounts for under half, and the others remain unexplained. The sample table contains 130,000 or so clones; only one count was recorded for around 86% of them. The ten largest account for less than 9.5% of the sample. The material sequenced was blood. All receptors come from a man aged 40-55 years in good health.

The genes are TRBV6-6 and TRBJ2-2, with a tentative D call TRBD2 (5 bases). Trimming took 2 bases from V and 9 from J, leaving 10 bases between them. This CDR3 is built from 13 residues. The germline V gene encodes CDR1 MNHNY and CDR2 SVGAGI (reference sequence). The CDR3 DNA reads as TGTGCCAGCAGTTACGAGGGAATACGGGAGCTGTTTTTT. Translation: CASSYEGIRELFF.

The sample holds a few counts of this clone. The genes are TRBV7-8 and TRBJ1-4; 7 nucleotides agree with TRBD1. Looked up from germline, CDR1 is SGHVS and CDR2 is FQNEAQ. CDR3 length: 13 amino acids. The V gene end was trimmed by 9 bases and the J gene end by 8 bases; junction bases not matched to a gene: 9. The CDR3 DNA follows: TGTGCCAGTCAACTACAGGGGCACGAAAAACTGTTTTTT. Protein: CASQLQGHEKLFF.

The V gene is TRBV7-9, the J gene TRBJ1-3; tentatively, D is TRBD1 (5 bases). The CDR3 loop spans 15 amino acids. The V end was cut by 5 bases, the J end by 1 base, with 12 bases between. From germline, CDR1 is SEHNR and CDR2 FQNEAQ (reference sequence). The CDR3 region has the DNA TGTGCCAGCAGCGTCGGGGGTGGATCTGGAAACACCATATATTTT. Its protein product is CASSVGGGSGNTIYF. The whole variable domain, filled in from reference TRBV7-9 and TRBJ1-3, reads DTGVSQNPRHKITKRGQNVTFRCDPISEHNRLYWYRQTLGQGPEFLTYFQNEAQLEKSRLLSDRFSAERPKGSFSTLEIQRTEQGDSAMYLCASSVGGGSGNTIYFGEGSWLTVV.

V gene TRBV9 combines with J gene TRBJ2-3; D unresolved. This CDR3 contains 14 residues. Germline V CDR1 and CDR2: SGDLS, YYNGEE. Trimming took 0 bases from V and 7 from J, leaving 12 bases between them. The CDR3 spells CASSVAGILHTQYF. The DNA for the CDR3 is TGTGCCAGCAGCGTAGCTGGTATTCTCCATACGCAGTATTTT.

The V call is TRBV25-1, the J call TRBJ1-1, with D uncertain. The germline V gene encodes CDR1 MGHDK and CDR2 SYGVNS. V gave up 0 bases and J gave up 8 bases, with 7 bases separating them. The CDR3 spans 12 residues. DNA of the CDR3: TGTGCCAGCAGTGAATATATGGGCGAAGCTTTCTTT. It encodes CASSEYMGEAFF.

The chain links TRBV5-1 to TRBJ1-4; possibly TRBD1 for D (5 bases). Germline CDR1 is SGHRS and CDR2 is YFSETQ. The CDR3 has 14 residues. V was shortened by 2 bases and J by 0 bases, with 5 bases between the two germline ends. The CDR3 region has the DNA TGCGCCAGCAGCTTACAGGCAACTAATGAAAAACTGTTTTTT. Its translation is CASSLQATNEKLFF. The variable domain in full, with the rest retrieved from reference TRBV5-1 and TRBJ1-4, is KAGVTQTPRYLIKTRGQQVTLSCSPISGHRSVSWYQQTPGQGLQFLFEYFSETQRNKGNFPGRFSGRQFSNSRSEMNVSTLELGDSALYLCASSLQATNEKLFFGSGTQLSVL.

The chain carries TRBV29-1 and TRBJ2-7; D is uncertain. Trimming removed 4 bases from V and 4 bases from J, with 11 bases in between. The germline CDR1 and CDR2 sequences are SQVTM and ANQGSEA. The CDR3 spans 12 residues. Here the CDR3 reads CSVGAGSYEQYF. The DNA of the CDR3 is TGCAGCGTTGGGGCAGGATCGTACGAGCAGTACTTC.

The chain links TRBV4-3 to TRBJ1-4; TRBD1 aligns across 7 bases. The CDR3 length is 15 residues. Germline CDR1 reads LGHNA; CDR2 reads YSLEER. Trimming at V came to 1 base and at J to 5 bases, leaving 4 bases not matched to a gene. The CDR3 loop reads CASSQGQGQNEKLFF. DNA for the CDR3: TGCGCCAGCAGCCAAGGACAGGGCCAAAATGAAAAACTGTTTTTT.

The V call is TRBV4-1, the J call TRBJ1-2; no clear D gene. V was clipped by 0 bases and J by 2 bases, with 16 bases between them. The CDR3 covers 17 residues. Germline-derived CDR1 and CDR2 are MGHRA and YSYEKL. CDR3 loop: CASSQDPLLGRNYGYTF. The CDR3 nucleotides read TGCGCCAGCAGCCAAGATCCGCTCCTCGGCAGGAACTATGGCTACACCTTC.

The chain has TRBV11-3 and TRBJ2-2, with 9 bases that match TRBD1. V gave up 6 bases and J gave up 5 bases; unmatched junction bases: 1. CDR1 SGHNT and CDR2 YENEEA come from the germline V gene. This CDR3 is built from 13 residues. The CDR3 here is CASRDRGTGELFF. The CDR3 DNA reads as TGTGCCAGCAGGGACAGGGGAACCGGGGAGCTGTTTTTT. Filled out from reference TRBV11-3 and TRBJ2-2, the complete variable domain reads EAGVVQSPRYKIIEKKQPVAFWCNPISGHNTLYWYLQNLGQGPELLIRYENEEAVDDSQLPKDRFSAERLKGVDSTLKIQPAELGDSAVYLCASRDRGTGELFFGEGSRLTVL.

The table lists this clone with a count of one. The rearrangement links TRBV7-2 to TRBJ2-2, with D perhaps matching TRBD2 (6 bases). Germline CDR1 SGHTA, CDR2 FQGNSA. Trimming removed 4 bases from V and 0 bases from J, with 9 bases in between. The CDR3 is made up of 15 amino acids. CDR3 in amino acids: CASSSGSANTGELFF. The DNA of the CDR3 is TGTGCCAGCAGCTCCGGGAGTGCGAACACCGGGGAGCTGTTTTTT.

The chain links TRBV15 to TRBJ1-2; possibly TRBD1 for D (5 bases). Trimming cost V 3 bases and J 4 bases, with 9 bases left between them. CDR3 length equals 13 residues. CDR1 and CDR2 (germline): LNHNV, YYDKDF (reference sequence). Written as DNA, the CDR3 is TGTGCCACCAGCAGGGACACGGGCTATGGCTACACCTTC. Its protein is CATSRDTGYGYTF. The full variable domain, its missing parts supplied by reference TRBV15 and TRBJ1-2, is DAMVIQNPRYQVTQFGKPVTLSCSQTLNHNVMYWYQQKSSQAPKLLFHYYDKDFNNEADTPDNFQSRRPNTSFCFLDIRSPGLGDTAMYLCATSRDTGYGYTFGSGTRLTVV.

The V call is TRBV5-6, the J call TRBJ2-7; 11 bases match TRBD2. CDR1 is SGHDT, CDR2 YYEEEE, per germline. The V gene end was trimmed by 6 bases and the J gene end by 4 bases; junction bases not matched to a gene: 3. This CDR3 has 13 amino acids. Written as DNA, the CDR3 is TGTGCCAGCATCCTAGCGGGGGGTTACGAGCAGTACTTC. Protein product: CASILAGGYEQYF.

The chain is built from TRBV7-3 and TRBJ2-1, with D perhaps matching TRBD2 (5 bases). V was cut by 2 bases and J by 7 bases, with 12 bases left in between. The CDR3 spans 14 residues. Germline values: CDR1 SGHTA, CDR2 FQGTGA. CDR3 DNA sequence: TGTGCCAGCAGCTTAGAGGGTGGGGTTAATGAGCAGTTCTTC. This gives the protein CASSLEGGVNEQFF.

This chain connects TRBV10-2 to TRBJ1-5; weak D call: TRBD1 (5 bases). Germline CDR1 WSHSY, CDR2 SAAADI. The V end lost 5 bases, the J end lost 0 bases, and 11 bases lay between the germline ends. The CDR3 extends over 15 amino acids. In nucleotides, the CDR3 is TGCGCCAGCAGTCGACAGCGATATAGCAATCAGCCCCAGCATTTT. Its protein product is CASSRQRYSNQPQHF.

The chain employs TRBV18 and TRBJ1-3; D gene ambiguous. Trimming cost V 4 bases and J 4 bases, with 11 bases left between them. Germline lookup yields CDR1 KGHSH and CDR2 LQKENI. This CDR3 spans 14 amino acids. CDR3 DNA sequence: TGTGCCAGCTCACGGTCCGACCTAGGAAACACCATATATTTT. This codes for CASSRSDLGNTIYF.

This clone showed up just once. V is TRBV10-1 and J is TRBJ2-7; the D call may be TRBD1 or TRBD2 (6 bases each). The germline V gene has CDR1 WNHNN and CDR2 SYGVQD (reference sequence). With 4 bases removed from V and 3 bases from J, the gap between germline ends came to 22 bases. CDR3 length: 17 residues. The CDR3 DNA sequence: TGCGCCAGCAGTGCCCACCCGCCAAGTAGGGGGGACTACGAGCAGTACTTC. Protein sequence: CASSAHPPSRGDYEQYF.

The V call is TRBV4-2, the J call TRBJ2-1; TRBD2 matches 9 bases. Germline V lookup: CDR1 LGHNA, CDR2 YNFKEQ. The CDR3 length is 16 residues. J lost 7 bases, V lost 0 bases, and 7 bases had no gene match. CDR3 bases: TGTGCCAGCAGCCAAGATGGCCTAGCGGGGACAAATGAGCAGTTCTTC. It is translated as CASSQDGLAGTNEQFF.

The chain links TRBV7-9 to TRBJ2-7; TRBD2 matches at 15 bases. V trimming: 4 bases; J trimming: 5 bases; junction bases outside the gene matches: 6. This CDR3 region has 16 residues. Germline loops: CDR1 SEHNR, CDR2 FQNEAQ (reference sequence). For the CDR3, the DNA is TGTGCCAGCAGCTCGTGGACTAGCGGGGGGGCGGACGAGCAGTACTTC. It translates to CASSSWTSGGADEQYF.

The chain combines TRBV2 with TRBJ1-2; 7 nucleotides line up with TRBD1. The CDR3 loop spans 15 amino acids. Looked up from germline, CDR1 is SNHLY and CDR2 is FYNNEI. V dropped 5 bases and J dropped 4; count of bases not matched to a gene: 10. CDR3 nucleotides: TGTGCCAGCAGTCTAGAAGGGGGGACAGCCTATGGCTACACCTTC. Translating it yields CASSLEGGTAYGYTF. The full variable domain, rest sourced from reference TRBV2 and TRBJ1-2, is EPEVTQTPSHQVTQMGQEVILRCVPISNHLYFYWYRQILGQKVEFLVSFYNNEISEKSEIFDDQFSVERPDGSNFTLKIRSTKLEDSAMYFCASSLEGGTAYGYTFGSGTRLTVV.

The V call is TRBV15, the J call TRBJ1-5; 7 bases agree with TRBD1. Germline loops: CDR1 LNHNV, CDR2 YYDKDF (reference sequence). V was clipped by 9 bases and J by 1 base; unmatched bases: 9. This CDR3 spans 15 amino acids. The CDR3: CATKTGINSNQPQHF. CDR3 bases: TGTGCCACAAAGACAGGGATCAACAGCAATCAGCCCCAGCATTTT.

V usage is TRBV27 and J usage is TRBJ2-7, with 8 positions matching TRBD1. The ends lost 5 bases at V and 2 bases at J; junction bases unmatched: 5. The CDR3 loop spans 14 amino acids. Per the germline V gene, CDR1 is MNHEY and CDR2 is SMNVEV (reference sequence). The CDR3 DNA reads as TGTGCCAGCAGTCCTCAGGGGGCGACCTACGAGCAGTACTTC. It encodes CASSPQGATYEQYF.

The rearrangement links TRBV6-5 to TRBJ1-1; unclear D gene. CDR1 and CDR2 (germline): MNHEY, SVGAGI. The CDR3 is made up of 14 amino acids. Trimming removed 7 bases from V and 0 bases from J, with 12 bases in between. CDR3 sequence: CASNIGEMNTEAFF. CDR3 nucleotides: TGTGCCAGCAACATAGGAGAGATGAACACTGAAGCTTTCTTT.

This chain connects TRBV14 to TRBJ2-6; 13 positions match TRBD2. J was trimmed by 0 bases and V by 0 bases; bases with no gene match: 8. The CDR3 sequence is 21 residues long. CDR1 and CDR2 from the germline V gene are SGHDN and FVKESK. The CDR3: CASSQEVPRLAGGSGANVLTF. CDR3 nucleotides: TGTGCCAGCAGCCAAGAGGTTCCGCGACTAGCGGGGGGCTCTGGGGCCAACGTCCTGACTTTC.

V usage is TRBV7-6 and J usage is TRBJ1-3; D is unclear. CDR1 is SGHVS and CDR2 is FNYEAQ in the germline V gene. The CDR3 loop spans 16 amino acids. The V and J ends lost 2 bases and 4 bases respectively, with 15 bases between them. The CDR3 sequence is CASSLPQSGSGNTIYF. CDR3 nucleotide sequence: TGTGCCAGCAGCTTACCTCAGTCGGGCTCGGGAAACACCATATATTTT. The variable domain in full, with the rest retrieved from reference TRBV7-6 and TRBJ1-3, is GAGVSQSPRYKVTKRGQDVALRCDPISGHVSLYWYRQALGQGPEFLTYFNYEAQQDKSGLPNDRFSAERPEGSISTLTIQRTEQRDSAMYRCASSLPQSGSGNTIYFGEGSWLTVV.

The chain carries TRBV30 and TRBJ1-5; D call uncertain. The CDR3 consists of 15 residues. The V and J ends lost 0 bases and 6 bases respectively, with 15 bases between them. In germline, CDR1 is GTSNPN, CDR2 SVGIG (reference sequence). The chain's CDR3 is CAWSVGLRWSQPQHF. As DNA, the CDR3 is TGTGCCTGGAGTGTAGGACTGAGGTGGAGTCAGCCCCAGCATTTT.

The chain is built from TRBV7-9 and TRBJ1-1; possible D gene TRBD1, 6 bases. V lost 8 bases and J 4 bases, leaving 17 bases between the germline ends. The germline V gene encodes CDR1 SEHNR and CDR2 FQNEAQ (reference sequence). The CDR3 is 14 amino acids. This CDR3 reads CASGNSGVVTEAFF. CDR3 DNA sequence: TGTGCCAGCGGAAATTCAGGGGTGGTCACTGAAGCTTTCTTT.

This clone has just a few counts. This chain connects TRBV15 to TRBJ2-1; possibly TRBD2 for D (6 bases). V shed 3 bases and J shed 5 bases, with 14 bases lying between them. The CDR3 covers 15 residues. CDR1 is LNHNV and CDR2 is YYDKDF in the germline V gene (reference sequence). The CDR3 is CATSRRDFFDNEQFF. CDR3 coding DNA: TGTGCCACCAGCAGGAGGGACTTTTTCGACAATGAGCAGTTCTTC.

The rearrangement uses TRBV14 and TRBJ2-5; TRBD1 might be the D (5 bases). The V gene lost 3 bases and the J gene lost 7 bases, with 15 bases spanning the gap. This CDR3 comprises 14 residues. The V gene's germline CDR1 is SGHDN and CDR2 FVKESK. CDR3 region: CASSQQGPGWTQYF. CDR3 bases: TGTGCCAGCAGCCAGCAGGGCCCAGGATGGACCCAGTACTTC. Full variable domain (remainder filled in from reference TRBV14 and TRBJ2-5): EAGVTQFPSHSVIEKGQTVTLRCDPISGHDNLYWYRRVMGKEIKFLLHFVKESKQDESGMPNNRFLAERTGGTYSTLKVQPAELEDSGVYFCASSQQGPGWTQYFGPGTRLLVL.

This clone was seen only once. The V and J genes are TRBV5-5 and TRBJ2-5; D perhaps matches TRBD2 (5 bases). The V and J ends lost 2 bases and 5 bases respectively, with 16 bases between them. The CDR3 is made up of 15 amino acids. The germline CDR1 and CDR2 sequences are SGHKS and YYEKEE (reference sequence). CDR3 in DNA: TGTGCCAGCAGCTTCGATCCAGGTGGCGGGGAGACCCAGTACTTC. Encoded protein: CASSFDPGGGETQYF.

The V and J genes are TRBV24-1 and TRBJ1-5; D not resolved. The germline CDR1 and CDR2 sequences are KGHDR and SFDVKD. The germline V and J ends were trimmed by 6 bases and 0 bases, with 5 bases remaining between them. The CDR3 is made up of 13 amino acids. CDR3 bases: TGTGCCACCAGTAGGTTTAGCAATCAGCCCCAGCATTTT. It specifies CATSRFSNQPQHF.

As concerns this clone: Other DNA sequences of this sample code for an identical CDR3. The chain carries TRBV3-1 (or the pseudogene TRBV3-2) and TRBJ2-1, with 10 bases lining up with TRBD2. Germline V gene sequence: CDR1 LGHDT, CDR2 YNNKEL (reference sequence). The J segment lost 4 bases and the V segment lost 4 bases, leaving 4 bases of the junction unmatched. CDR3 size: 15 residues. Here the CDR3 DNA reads TGTGCCAGCAGCCCACTAGCGGGGCGATACAATGAGCAGTTCTTC. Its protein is CASSPLAGRYNEQFF.